This TCR beta chain was sequenced in a study of cytomegalovirus exposure and HLA in healthy donors. Findings of the study overall: Across all donors, roughly uniform sequencing depth was an assumption of the presence/absence analyses. In vitro confirmation showed three CMV-associated chains to be CMV antigen specific. In an earlier analysis, about 87% or about 30%: the productive usage of most TCR beta V segments.

This clone was recorded only once. Its target is unknown. Donors were ostensibly healthy at sampling, although undocumented immune exposures were probable. The CDR3 has 13 amino acids. Germline V gene lookup returns CDR1 ENHRY and CDR2 SYGVKD. Trimming pared 3 bases from V and 3 bases from J, leaving 6 bases between. The PCR employed 60 Vbeta primers together with 13 Jbeta primers. This table comes from immunoSEQ multiplex PCR, and its TCRdb copy is limited to in-frame clones, with some not included. Of 130,000 to 150,000 clones listed, 79% are singletons. The source material was PBMCs. The chain links TRBV10-3 to TRBJ1-5; possible D gene TRBD1, 5 bases. This receptor was taken from a man aged 18 to 30 in good health and CMV-seronegative. The CDR3 bases are TGTGCCATCAGTGACAGGGTCAATCAGCCCCAGCATTTT. Its protein product is CAISDRVNQPQHF.